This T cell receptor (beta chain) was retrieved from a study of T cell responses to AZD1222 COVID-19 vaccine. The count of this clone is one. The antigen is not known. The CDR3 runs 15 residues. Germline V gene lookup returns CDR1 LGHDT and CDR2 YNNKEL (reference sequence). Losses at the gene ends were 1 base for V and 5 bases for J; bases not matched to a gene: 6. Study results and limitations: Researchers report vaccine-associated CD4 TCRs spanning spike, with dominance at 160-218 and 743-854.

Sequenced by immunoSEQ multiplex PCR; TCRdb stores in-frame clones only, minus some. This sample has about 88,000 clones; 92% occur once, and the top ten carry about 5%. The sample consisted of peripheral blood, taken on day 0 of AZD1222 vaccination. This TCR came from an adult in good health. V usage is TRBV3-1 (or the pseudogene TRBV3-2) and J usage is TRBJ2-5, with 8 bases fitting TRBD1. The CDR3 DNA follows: TGTGCCAGCAGCCAAGGTCCAGGGGGCTCCGAGACCCAGTACTTC. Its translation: CASSQGPGGSETQYF.